This TCR beta chain was sequenced in a study of blood T cell repertoires in COVID-19. The overall study: From the United States, Italy and Spain came samples of acute and convalescent COVID-19. T cells, B-cell-depleted T cells, or PBMCs provided the cDNA or gDNA that served as material.

The assay was immunoSEQ multiplex PCR, and TCRdb's table has in-frame clones only and misses some. This table holds about 140,000 clones, about 80% found once. CDR1 is SGHTS, CDR2 YDEGEE, per germline. The CDR3 consists of 15 residues. The ends lost 0 bases at V and 5 bases at J; junction bases unmatched: 3. The sample comprised peripheral blood. V usage is TRBV5-8 and J usage is TRBJ2-1; 9 bases are shared with TRBD2. This receptor was obtained from a woman aged 60-75 years with acute or convalescent COVID-19. This CDR3 reads CASSLGLAEDNEQFF. Here the CDR3 DNA reads TGTGCCAGCAGCTTGGGACTAGCGGAAGACAATGAGCAGTTCTTC.